Each of the 18 T cell receptor beta chains below was sequenced from the same sample in a study of cytomegalovirus exposure and HLA in healthy donors. Primers: 60 Vbeta forward and 13 Jbeta reverse. Assay: immunoSEQ multiplex PCR; the TCRdb copy retains only in-frame clones and omits some. This table has tens of thousands of clones, over 70% appearing once. Specimen: PBMCs. All receptors derive from a man in his fifties in good health and CMV-seropositive.

This chain connects TRBV5-1 to TRBJ2-7, with D possibly being TRBD2 (6 bases). Germline V gene data show CDR1 as SGHRS and CDR2 as YFSETQ. V gave up 0 bases and J gave up 3 bases, with 10 bases separating them. This CDR3 has 14 amino acids. This CDR3 is CASSLVGGDYEQYF. In nucleotides, the CDR3 is TGCGCCAGCAGCTTGGTGGGGGGAGACTACGAGCAGTACTTC. The entire variable domain, with the rest obtained from reference TRBV5-1 and TRBJ2-7, is as follows: KAGVTQTPRYLIKTRGQQVTLSCSPISGHRSVSWYQQTPGQGLQFLFEYFSETQRNKGNFPGRFSGRQFSNSRSEMNVSTLELGDSALYLCASSLVGGDYEQYFGPGTRLTVT.

The V and J genes are TRBV11-2 and TRBJ1-2, with 7 bases lining up with TRBD1. V trimming: 3 bases; J trimming: 4 bases; junction bases outside the gene matches: 2. CDR1 and CDR2 (germline): SGHAT, FQNNGV. The CDR3 is 13 amino acids. The CDR3 loop reads CASSLGQSYGYTF. CDR3 DNA: TGTGCCAGCAGCTTGGGACAGTCCTATGGCTACACCTTC.

This clone occurred once. The chain joins TRBV7-9 to TRBJ2-7; 10 positions agree with TRBD2. V trimming: 1 base; J trimming: 4 bases; junction bases outside the gene matches: 4. The V gene's germline CDR1 is SEHNR and CDR2 FQNEAQ (reference sequence). The CDR3 runs 15 residues. CDR3 sequence (DNA): TGTGCCAGCAGCTTAGAGGTAGCGGGGGGTTACGAGCAGTACTTC. Translated, it gives CASSLEVAGGYEQYF.

J is TRBJ2-3 and V is TRBV10-2, with D tentatively TRBD1 (5 bases). V gave up 0 bases and J gave up 5 bases, with 9 bases separating them. Germline CDR1 is WSHSY and CDR2 is SAAADI. The CDR3 is 14 residues long. The CDR3 loop is CASSESSREDTQYF. The CDR3 DNA is TGCGCCAGCAGTGAGTCCAGCAGGGAAGATACGCAGTATTTT.

The chain uses TRBV5-1 and TRBJ2-2, with 7 positions matching TRBD1. With 7 bases clipped from V and 4 bases from J, the junction kept 10 bases outside the gene matches. The CDR3 extends over 15 amino acids. The germline gives CDR1 SGHRS, CDR2 YFSETQ. This CDR3 reads CASVGQPSSTGELFF. The CDR3 DNA is TGCGCCAGCGTGGGACAGCCAAGCTCCACCGGGGAGCTGTTTTTT.

The chain employs TRBV5-1 and TRBJ2-5; D might be TRBD2 (5 bases). The germline V gene encodes CDR1 SGHRS and CDR2 YFSETQ. Trimming took off 0 bases at V and 0 bases at J, with 9 bases between the two ends. The CDR3 runs 15 residues. CDR3: CASSLVGGYQETQYF. The CDR3 bases are TGCGCCAGCAGCTTGGTCGGCGGGTACCAAGAGACCCAGTACTTC.

This clone was seen a few times. The gene calls are TRBV4-1 and TRBJ1-5; tentative D call: TRBD1 (5 bases). The length of the CDR3 is 16 residues. CDR1 and CDR2 (germline): MGHRA, YSYEKL. The V end lost 2 bases, the J end lost 0 bases, and 11 bases lay between the germline ends. The CDR3: CASSQFRGISNQPQHF. CDR3 sequence (DNA): TGCGCCAGCAGCCAATTCCGGGGGATTAGCAATCAGCCCCAGCATTTT.

V usage is TRBV4-3 and J usage is TRBJ1-6; D may be TRBD1 (5 bases). The CDR3 spans 15 residues. Germline V CDR1 and CDR2: LGHNA, YSLEER. Trimming cost V 2 bases and J 10 bases, with 15 bases left between them. In DNA form, the CDR3 reads TGCGCCAGCAGCCAAAGGACACGGGGGGAGTCACCCCTCCACTTT. Protein product: CASSQRTRGESPLHF.

The V and J genes are TRBV7-2 and TRBJ1-3; D remains unclear. Germline V lookup: CDR1 SGHTA, CDR2 FQGNSA. Trimming pared 0 bases from V and 4 bases from J, leaving 7 bases between. The CDR3 runs 14 residues. Here the CDR3 reads CASSLATKGNTIYF. The CDR3 DNA follows: TGTGCCAGCAGCTTAGCGACAAAAGGAAACACCATATATTTT.

The V gene is TRBV5-1, the J gene TRBJ2-2, with TRBD1 matching 7 bases. Germline loops: CDR1 SGHRS, CDR2 YFSETQ. This CDR3 comprises 15 residues. Trimming cost V 4 bases and J 4 bases; bases outside gene matches: 7. This CDR3 reads CASSETDRATGELFF. CDR3 bases: TGCGCCAGCAGCGAAACCGACAGGGCCACCGGGGAGCTGTTTTTT.

This clone has more than one count but fewer than ten. This chain joins TRBV5-1 and TRBJ2-6; 7 bases are a match to TRBD1. CDR1 and CDR2 from the germline V gene are SGHRS and YFSETQ. The CDR3 runs 16 residues. V lost 4 bases to trimming and J lost 0 bases; unmatched junction nucleotides: 4. The chain's CDR3 is CASSLGTASGANVLTF. DNA of the CDR3: TGCGCCAGCAGCCTAGGGACAGCCTCTGGGGCCAACGTCCTGACTTTC.

The chain recombines TRBV4-2 with TRBJ1-2; D unresolved. CDR3 length: 14 residues. V lost 0 bases to trimming and J lost 5 bases, with 10 bases between them. From germline, CDR1 is LGHNA and CDR2 YNFKEQ. The CDR3 region has the DNA TGTGCCAGCAGCCAAGATTCGCGCCCGTATGGCTACACCTTC. This sequence encodes CASSQDSRPYGYTF.

The J gene is TRBJ2-7, the V gene TRBV19; TRBD2 aligns across 10 bases. This CDR3 is 15 amino acids long. Germline V gene sequence: CDR1 LNHDA, CDR2 SQIVND (reference sequence). The V segment lost 6 bases and the J segment 6 bases; nucleotides outside the gene matches: 11. The chain's CDR3 is CASSLAGAGVGEQYF. DNA for the CDR3: TGTGCCAGTAGCCTAGCGGGGGCAGGTGTGGGCGAGCAGTACTTC.

A few counts support this clone. The chain couples TRBV12-2 to TRBJ1-1; TRBD1, the D gene given by the table, was not confirmed from the DNA. TRBV12-2 is a pseudogene locus. This CDR3 contains 16 residues. CDR3 region: CASRLLDSDSPTEAFF. CDR3 in DNA: TGTGCAAGTCGCTTATTAGATTCGGACAGCCCCACTGAAGCTTTCTTT.

The J gene is TRBJ2-2, the V gene TRBV5-1, with 10 nucleotides matching TRBD2. After removal of 1 base from V and 4 bases from J, the junction contained 7 bases not matched to a gene. CDR1 is SGHRS, CDR2 YFSETQ, per germline. This CDR3 contains 17 residues. The CDR3: CASSLLAGGGSTGELFF. The CDR3 DNA is TGCGCCAGCAGCTTGTTAGCGGGAGGAGGTAGCACCGGGGAGCTGTTTTTT.

This clone has only a few counts. The CDR3 DNA reads TGTGCCAGCAGGGAATCGGGCAGGGGTAAGGAAGCTTTCTTT. Translating gives CASRESGRGKEAFF. V and J are TRBV6-6 and TRBJ1-1; tentative D call: TRBD1 (6 bases). V was trimmed by 6 bases and J by 8 bases, leaving 19 bases between them. This CDR3 contains 14 residues. Germline V gene lookup returns CDR1 MNHNY and CDR2 SVGAGI (reference sequence).

This clone was seen a few times. The rearrangement joins TRBV7-9 to TRBJ1-6; tentative D call: TRBD1 (5 bases). CDR3 length: 13 residues. V lost 5 bases, J lost 6 bases, and 8 bases lay in between. In germline, CDR1 is SEHNR, CDR2 FQNEAQ (reference sequence). The CDR3 nucleotides are TGTGCCAGCAGCGACAGTGTTAATTCACCCCTCCACTTT. Translation gives CASSDSVNSPLHF.

The CDR3 region has the DNA TGTGCCAGCAGTCAGGGGGGTTCCTCCCCTCTTAACTACAATGAGCAGTTCTTC. Translation: CASSQGGSSPLNYNEQFF. V usage is TRBV28 and J usage is TRBJ2-1, with D maybe TRBD1 (7 bases). CDR1 and CDR2 from the germline V gene are MDHEN and SYDVKM. The V end was cut by 5 bases, the J end by 3 bases, with 23 bases between. CDR3 size: 18 residues. The full variable domain, rest sourced from reference TRBV28 and TRBJ2-1, is DVKVTQSSRYLVKRTGEKVFLECVQDMDHENMFWYRQDPGLGLRLIYFSYDVKMKEKGDIPEGYSVSREKKERFSLILESASTNQTSMYLCASSQGGSSPLNYNEQFFGPGTRLTVL.